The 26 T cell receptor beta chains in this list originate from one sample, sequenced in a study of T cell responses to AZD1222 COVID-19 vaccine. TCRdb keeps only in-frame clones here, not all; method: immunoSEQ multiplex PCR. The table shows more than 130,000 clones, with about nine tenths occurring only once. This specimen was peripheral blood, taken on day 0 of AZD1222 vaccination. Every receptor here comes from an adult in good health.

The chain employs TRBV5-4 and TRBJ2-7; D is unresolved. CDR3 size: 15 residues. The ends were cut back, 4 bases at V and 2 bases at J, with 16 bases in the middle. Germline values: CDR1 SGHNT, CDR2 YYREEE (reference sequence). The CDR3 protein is CASSPRFPAPYEQYF. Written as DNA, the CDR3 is TGTGCCAGCAGCCCAAGATTTCCGGCACCCTACGAGCAGTACTTC. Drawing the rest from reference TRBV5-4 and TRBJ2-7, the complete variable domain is ETGVTQSPTHLIKTRGQQVTLRCSSQSGHNTVSWYQQALGQGPQFIFQYYREEENGRGNFPPRFSGLQFPNYSSELNVNALELDDSALYLCASSPRFPAPYEQYFGPGTRLTVT.

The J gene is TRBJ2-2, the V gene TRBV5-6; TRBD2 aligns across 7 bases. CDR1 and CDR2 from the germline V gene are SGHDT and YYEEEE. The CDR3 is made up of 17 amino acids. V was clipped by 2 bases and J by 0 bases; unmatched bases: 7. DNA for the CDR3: TGTGCCAGCAGCTTCGCAGCGGGGTGCGCGAACACCGGGGAGCTGTTTTTT. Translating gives CASSFAAGCANTGELFF.

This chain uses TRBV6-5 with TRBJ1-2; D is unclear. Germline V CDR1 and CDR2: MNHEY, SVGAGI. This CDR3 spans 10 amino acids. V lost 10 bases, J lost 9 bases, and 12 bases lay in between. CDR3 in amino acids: CATRTVRYTF. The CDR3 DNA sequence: TGTGCCACCCGGACTGTTCGCTACACCTTC.

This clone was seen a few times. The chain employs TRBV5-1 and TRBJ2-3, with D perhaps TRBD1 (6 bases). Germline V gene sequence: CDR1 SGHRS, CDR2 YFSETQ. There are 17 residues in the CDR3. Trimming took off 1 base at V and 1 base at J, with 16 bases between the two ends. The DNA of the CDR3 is TGCGCCAGCAGCTTGAACCAACAGGGCCCGGGCACAGATACGCAGTATTTT. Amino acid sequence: CASSLNQQGPGTDTQYF.

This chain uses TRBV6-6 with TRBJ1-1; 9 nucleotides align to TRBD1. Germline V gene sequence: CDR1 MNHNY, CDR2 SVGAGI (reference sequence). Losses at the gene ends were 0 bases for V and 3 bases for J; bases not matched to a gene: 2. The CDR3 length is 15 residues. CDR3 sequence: CASSYSGQGHTEAFF. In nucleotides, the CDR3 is TGTGCCAGCAGTTACTCGGGACAGGGCCACACTGAAGCTTTCTTT.

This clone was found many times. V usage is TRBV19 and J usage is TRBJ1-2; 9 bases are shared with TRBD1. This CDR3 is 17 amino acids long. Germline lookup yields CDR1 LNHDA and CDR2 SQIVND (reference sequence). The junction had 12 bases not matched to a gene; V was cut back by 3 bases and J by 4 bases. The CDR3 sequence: CASSIVPGQGRTYGYTF. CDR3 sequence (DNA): TGTGCCAGTAGTATCGTACCGGGACAGGGACGTACCTATGGCTACACCTTC.

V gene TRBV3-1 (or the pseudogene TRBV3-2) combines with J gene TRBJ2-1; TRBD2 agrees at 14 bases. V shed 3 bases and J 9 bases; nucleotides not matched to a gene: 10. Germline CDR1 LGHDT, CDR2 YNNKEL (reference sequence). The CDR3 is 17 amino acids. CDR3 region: CASSHPGLAGDRSEQFF. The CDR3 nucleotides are TGTGCCAGCAGCCACCCGGGACTAGCGGGGGACAGAAGTGAGCAGTTCTTC.

Here the CDR3 reads CASSQDLAGLNTQYF. CDR3 coding DNA: TGTGCCAGCAGCCAAGATCTAGCGGGACTGAATACGCAGTATTTT. The gene calls are TRBV3-1 (or the pseudogene TRBV3-2) and TRBJ2-3; 9 nucleotides align to TRBD2. Trimming removed 0 bases from V and 7 bases from J; junction bases left unmatched: 5. CDR1 and CDR2 (germline): LGHDT, YNNKEL (reference sequence). The CDR3 has 15 residues.

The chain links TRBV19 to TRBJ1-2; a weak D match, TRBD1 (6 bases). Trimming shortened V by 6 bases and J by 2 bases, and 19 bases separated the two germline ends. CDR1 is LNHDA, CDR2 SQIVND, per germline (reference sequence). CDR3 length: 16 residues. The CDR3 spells CASSPAAQGTNYGYTF. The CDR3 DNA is TGTGCCAGTAGCCCCGCCGCCCAGGGGACGAACTATGGCTACACCTTC.

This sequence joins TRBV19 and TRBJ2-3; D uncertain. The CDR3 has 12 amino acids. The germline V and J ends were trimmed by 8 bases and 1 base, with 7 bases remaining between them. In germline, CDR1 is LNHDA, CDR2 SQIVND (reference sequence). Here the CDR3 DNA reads TGTGCCAGTCTGGGCGGCACAGATACGCAGTATTTT. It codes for CASLGGTDTQYF.

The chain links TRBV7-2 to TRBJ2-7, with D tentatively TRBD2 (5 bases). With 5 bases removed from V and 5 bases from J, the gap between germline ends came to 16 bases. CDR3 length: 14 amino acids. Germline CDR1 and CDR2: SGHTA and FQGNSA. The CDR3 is CASSRRGFLHEQYF. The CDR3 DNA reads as TGTGCCAGCAGCCGCCGGGGTTTTCTCCACGAGCAGTACTTC.

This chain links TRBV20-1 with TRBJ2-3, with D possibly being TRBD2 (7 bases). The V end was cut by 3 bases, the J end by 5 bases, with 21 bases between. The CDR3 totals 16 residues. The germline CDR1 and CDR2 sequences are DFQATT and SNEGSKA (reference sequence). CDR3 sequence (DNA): TGCAGTGCTAGTCCCTCTCCCGGGGGGCGCCTAGATACGCAGTATTTT. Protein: CSASPSPGGRLDTQYF.

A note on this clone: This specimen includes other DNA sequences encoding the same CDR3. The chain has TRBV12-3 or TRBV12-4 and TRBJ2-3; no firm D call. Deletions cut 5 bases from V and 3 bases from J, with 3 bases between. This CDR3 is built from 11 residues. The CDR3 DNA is TGTGCCAGCAGTCGAACAGATACGCAGTATTTT. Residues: CASSRTDTQYF.

The CDR3 protein is CASSQERAKNSPLHF. CDR3 DNA: TGTGCCAGCAGCCAAGAGCGGGCGAAAAATTCACCCCTCCACTTT. The chain is built from TRBV3-1 (or the pseudogene TRBV3-2) and TRBJ1-6; D uncertain. The CDR3 is 15 residues long. Germline V CDR1 and CDR2: LGHDT, YNNKEL (reference sequence). The ends were cut back, 0 bases at V and 7 bases at J, with 10 bases in the middle.

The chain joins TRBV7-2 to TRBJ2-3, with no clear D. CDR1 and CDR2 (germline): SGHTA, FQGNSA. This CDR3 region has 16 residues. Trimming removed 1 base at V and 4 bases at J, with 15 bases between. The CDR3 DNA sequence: TGTGCCAGCAGCTTAGTCTCCACCCCACCATCAGATACGCAGTATTTT. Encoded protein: CASSLVSTPPSDTQYF. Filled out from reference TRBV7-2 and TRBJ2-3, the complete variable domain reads GAGVSQSPSNKVTEKGKDVELRCDPISGHTALYWYRQSLGQGLEFLIYFQGNSAPDKSGLPSDRFSAERTGGSVSTLTIQRTQQEDSAVYLCASSLVSTPPSDTQYFGPGTRLTVL.

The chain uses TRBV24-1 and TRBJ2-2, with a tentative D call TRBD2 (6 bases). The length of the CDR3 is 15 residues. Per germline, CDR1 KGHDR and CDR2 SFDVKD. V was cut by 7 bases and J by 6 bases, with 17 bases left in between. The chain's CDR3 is CATRNRAGSSGELFF. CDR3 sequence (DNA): TGTGCCACCAGGAATCGGGCCGGGAGCTCCGGGGAGCTGTTTTTT.

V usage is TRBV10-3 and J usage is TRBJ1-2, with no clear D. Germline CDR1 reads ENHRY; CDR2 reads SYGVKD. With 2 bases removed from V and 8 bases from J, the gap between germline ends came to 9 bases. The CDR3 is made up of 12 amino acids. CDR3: CAISEGSEGYTF. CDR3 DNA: TGTGCCATCAGTGAGGGCTCGGAGGGCTACACCTTC.

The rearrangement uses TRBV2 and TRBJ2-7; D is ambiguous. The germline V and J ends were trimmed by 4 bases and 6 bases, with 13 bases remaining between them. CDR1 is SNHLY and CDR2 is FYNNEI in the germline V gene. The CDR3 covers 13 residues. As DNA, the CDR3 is TGTGCCAGCAGTGTCACTAAAATCGGCGAGCAGTACTTC. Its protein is CASSVTKIGEQYF.

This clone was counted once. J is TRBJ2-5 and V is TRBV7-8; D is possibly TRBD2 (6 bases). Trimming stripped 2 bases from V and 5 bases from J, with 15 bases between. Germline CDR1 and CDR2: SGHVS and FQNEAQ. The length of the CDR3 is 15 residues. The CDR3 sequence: CASSLTRLGRETQYF. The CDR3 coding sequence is TGTGCCAGCAGCTTAACGCGGTTAGGGAGGGAGACCCAGTACTTC.

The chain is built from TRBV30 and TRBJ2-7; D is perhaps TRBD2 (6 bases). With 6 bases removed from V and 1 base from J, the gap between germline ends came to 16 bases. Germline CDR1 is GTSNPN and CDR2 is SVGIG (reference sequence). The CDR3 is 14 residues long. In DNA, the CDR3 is TGTGCCTGCCGCCGGGGGAGAGGTTCCTACGAGCAGTACTTC. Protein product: CACRRGRGSYEQYF. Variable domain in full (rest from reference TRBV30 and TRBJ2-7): SQTIHQWPATLVQPVGSPLSLECTVEGTSNPNLYWYRQAAGRGLQLLFYSVGIGQISSEVPQNLSASRPQDRQFILSSKKLLLSDSGFYLCACRRGRGSYEQYFGPGTRLTVT.

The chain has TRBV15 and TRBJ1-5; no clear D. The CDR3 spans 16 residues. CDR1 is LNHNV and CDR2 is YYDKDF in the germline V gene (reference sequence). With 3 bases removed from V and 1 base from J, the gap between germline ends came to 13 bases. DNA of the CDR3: TGTGCCACCAGCAGGAAGGGCCTGGGGAGCAATCAGCCCCAGCATTTT. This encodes CATSRKGLGSNQPQHF.

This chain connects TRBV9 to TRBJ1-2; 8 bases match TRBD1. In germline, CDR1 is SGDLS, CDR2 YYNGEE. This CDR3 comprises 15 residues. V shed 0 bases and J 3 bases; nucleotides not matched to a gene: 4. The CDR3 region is CASSVGRGRDYGYTF. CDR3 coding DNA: TGTGCCAGCAGCGTAGGCAGGGGGCGAGACTATGGCTACACCTTC. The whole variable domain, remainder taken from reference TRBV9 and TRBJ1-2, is DSGVTQTPKHLITATGQRVTLRCSPRSGDLSVYWYQQSLDQGLQFLIQYYNGEERAKGNILERFSAQQFPDLHSELNLSSLELGDSALYFCASSVGRGRDYGYTFGSGTRLTVV.

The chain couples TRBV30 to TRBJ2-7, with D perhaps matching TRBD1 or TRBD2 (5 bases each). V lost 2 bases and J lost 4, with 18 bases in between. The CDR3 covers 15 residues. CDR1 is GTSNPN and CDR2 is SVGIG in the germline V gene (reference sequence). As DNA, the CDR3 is TGTGCCTGGAGTAGTTTCGGGGACGGAACTTACGAGCAGTACTTC. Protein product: CAWSSFGDGTYEQYF.

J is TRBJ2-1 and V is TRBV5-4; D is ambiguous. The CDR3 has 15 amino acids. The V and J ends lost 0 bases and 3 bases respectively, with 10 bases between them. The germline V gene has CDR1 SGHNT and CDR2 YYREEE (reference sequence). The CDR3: CASSLDYAVYNEQFF. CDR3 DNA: TGTGCCAGCAGCTTGGACTACGCCGTCTACAATGAGCAGTTCTTC. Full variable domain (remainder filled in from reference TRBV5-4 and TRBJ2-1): ETGVTQSPTHLIKTRGQQVTLRCSSQSGHNTVSWYQQALGQGPQFIFQYYREEENGRGNFPPRFSGLQFPNYSSELNVNALELDDSALYLCASSLDYAVYNEQFFGPGTRLTVL.

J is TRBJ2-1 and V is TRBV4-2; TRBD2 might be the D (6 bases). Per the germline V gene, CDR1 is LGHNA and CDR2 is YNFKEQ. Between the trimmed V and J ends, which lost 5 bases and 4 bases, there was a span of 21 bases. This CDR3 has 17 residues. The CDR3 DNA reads TGTGCCAGCAGCGGACGACTAGTCAATAGTGCTTACAATGAGCAGTTCTTC. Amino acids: CASSGRLVNSAYNEQFF.

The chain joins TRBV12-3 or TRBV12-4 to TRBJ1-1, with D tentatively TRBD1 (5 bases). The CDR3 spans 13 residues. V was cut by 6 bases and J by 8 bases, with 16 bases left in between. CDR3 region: CASRTDTRTEAFF. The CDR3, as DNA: TGTGCCAGCAGGACGGACACAAGGACAGAAGCTTTCTTT.